The entry below describes one TCR beta chain. The antigen remains undetermined. A junction end diverges from the germline sequence, so it may reflect a read error. The sample is drawn from a study of blood T cells in healthy people across ages. Overall study: Capture via template switching afforded approximately one barcoded beta molecule per two T cells.

Study conclusions and caveats: The study lacked donor CMV status, which possibly confounded expanded clonotype changes. Considered underestimates were the diversity estimates obtained from one million T cells.

Combining a sample-barcoded 5' primer with a J-beta primer mix, a second PCR ran for about 7 to 11 cycles. Tags on each cDNA molecule came from a template-switch adaptor with 12 random nucleotides. TCRdb processed the 5' RACE reads anew with MiXCR; each CDR3 protein has one entry. The profile shows hundreds of thousands of distinct CDR3 sequences, under 65% of them singletons. This receptor was taken from a woman of 80 years or more in good health. The source material was blood.

The CDR3 reads CAGSRPGLASYNEQFF. CDR3 bases: TGTGCCGGCAGTCGTCCGGGACTAGCGTCATACAATGAGCAGTTCTTC. The J gene is TRBJ2-1, the V gene TRBV6-5, with TRBD2 matching 10 bases. Germline-derived CDR1 and CDR2 are MNHEY and SVGAGI. CDR3 length equals 16 residues.